This T cell receptor beta chain is drawn from a study of blood T cell repertoires in COVID-19. At the level of the study: Donors in the United States, Italy and Spain gave samples during acute or convalescent COVID-19. The analysed material was cDNA or gDNA that came from T cells, B-cell-depleted T cells, or PBMCs.

Original analysis: Scientists estimated how many nucleated cells there were by amplifying reference gene primers. Assay used: immunoSEQ multiplex PCR; TCRdb lists only in-frame clones, some missing. For V, J and clone size, that table is used; D and trimming come from the DNA. Here the sample spans 60,000 to 75,000 clones, around 87% being singletons. Trimming removed 4 bases from V and 0 bases from J, with 12 bases in between. The CDR3 covers 16 residues. The germline V gene encodes CDR1 MNHEY and CDR2 SVGEGT. This clone was recorded a few times. V gene TRBV6-2 or TRBV6-3 combines with J gene TRBJ1-4; maybe TRBD1 (6 bases). The sequencing sample was made of peripheral blood. This sequence originates from a man between 45 and 60 years old with active COVID-19. Here the CDR3 DNA reads TGTGCCAGCAGTTTTGGACAGAGGACAACTAATGAAAAACTGTTTTTT. It specifies CASSFGQRTTNEKLFF.